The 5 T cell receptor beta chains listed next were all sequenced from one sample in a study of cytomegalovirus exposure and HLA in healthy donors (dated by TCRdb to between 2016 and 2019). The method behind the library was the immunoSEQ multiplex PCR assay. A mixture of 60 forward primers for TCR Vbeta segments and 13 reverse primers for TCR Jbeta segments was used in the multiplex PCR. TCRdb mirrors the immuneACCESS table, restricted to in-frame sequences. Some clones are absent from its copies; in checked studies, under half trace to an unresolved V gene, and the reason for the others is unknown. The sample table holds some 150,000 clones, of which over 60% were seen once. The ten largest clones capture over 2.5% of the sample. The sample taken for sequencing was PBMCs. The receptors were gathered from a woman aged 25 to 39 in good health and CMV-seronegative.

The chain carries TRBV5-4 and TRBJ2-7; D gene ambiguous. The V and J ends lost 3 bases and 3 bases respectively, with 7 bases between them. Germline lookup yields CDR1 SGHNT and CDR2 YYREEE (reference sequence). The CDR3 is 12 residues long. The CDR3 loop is CASSYSGYEQYF. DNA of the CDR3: TGTGCCAGCAGCTACTCCGGCTACGAGCAGTACTTC.

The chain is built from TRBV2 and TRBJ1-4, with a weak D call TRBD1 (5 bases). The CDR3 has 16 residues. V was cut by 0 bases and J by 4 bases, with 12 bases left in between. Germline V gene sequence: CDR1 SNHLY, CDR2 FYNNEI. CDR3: CASSEALGQGNEKLFF. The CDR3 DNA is TGTGCCAGCAGTGAAGCGCTTGGGCAGGGTAATGAAAAACTGTTTTTT.

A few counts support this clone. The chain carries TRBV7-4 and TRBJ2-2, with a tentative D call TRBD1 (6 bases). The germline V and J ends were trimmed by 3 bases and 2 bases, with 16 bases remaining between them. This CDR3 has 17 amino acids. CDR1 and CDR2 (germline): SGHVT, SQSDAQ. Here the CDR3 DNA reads TGTGCCAGCAGCTTTGTCCCCCGGACAGTCAACACCGGGGAGCTGTTTTTT. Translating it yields CASSFVPRTVNTGELFF.

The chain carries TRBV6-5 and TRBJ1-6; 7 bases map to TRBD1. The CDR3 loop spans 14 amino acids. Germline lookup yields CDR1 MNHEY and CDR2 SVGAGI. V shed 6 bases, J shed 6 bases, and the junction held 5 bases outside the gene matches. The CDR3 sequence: CASRNGQVNSPLHF. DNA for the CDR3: TGTGCCAGCAGGAACGGACAGGTTAATTCACCCCTCCACTTT.

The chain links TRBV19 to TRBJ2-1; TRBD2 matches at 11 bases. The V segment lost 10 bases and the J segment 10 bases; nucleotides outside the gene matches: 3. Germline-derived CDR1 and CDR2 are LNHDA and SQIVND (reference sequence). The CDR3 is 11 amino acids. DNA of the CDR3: TGTGCCACCCGACTAGCGGGAGAGCAGTTCTTC. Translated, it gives CATRLAGEQFF.